The rows below give T cell receptor beta chains drawn from one sample of a study of identifying expanded T cells in peripheral blood. Sequenced by immunoSEQ multiplex PCR; TCRdb stores in-frame clones only, minus some. The repertoire consists of under 100,000 clones, with about 88% occurring once and the leading ten covering just under 4.5%. The source material was blood. These receptors came from a person aged 18-70 years in good health. Both conserved end residues are part of each CDR3. A D gene is named only where the DNA matches it firmly. Only part of the rows carry a size: once, few, many, or a class if the clone is expanded.

d_gene,abundance,v_gene,j_gene,CDR3nt,CDR3aa
NA,NA,TRBV6-1,TRBJ2-6,TGTGCCAGCGGGGGGGGCTCAACTGGGGCCAACGTCCTGACTTTC,CASGGGSTGANVLTF
TRBD1,NA,TRBV6-6,TRBJ2-1,TGTGCCAGCGGGGGGACAGGACCGTACAATGAGCAGTTCTTC,CASGGTGPYNEQFF
NA,NA,TRBV15,TRBJ1-2,TGTGCCACCAGCAGTCTCACCCCCACCCAGGACGGCTACACCTTC,CATSSLTPTQDGYTF
TRBD1,NA,TRBV2,TRBJ1-5,TGTGCCAGCAGCGGGACAGGAGGTCAGCCCCAGCATTTT,CASSGTGGQPQHF
TRBD1,NA,TRBV7-3,TRBJ1-1,TGTGCCAGCAGCTCTAGCGAGGGACAGGGAAATGAAGCTTTCTTT,CASSSSEGQGNEAFF
TRBD1,once,TRBV30,TRBJ2-7,TGTGCCTGGAGTTTACGGGACAGAAACCACGAGCAGTACTTC,CAWSLRDRNHEQYF
TRBD1,NA,TRBV7-2,TRBJ1-3,TGTGCCAGCAGCTTAGGTGGGACAGGGGGCGGCACCATATATTTT,CASSLGGTGGGTIYF
NA,NA,TRBV29-1,TRBJ2-4,TGCAGCGTTGCAATTGACGTAAACATTCAGTACTTC,CSVAIDVNIQYF
NA,NA,TRBV29-1,TRBJ1-5,TGCAGCGTTGACGAGAGGCAGAACGGGGGCGCGGGCCAGCCCCAGCATTTT,CSVDERQNGGAGQPQHF
NA,NA,TRBV29-1,TRBJ1-1,TGCAGCGTTCGCTCTACCGTCGGGAATCCGGGGGAAGCTTTCTTT,CSVRSTVGNPGEAFF
NA,NA,TRBV5-4,TRBJ1-3,TGTGCCAGCAGCCCCAAAGGGGGGTCGGTTCGCTCTGGAAACACCATATATTTT,CASSPKGGSVRSGNTIYF
NA,NA,TRBV5-6,TRBJ2-3,TGTGCCAGCAGCTTGGGGGGTACAGATACGCAGTATTTT,CASSLGGTDTQYF
NA,once,TRBV11-2,TRBJ1-5,TGTGCCAGCAGCTTAGGACAGTCCAATCAGCCCCAGCATTTT,CASSLGQSNQPQHF
NA,NA,TRBV7-9,TRBJ2-6,TGTGCCAGCAGCTTACCTTCTGGGGCCAACGTCCTGACTTTC,CASSLPSGANVLTF
NA,NA,TRBV9,TRBJ1-5,TGTGCCAGCAGCGCTCAGGGAGGGAGCAATCAGCCCCAGCATTTT,CASSAQGGSNQPQHF
TRBD2,NA,TRBV4-3,TRBJ2-7,TGCGCCAGCAGCCAAGATTGGCTAGCGGGGGTCTCCTACGAGCAGTACTTC,CASSQDWLAGVSYEQYF
NA,NA,TRBV19,TRBJ2-2,TGTGCCAGTAGGATGGGACGAACGAACACCGGGGAGCTGTTTTTT,CASRMGRTNTGELFF
NA,NA,TRBV7-9,TRBJ1-1,TGTGCCAGCAGCCCACAGGGTCGAGGCACTGAAGCTTTCTTT,CASSPQGRGTEAFF
NA,NA,TRBV6-6,TRBJ1-1,TGTGCCAGCACCCTAGGTCAGAAAAGAGGCACTGAAGCTTTCTTT,CASTLGQKRGTEAFF
TRBD2,NA,TRBV7-9,TRBJ2-3,TGTGCCAGCAGCCCAGCGGGCCTAGCGGGGGTTTCGACAGATACGCAGTATTTT,CASSPAGLAGVSTDTQYF
TRBD1,NA,TRBV19,TRBJ1-1,TGTGCCAGTAGTAAAGTCAGACAGGGGCTCTACACTGAAGCTTTCTTT,CASSKVRQGLYTEAFF
NA,few,TRBV7-2,TRBJ2-5,TGTGCCAGCGGCACGTACCAAGAGACCCAGTACTTC,CASGTYQETQYF
TRBD1,NA,TRBV7-9,TRBJ1-4,TGTGCCAGCAGCTTTGGCAGGGGGATCGAAAAACTGTTTTTT,CASSFGRGIEKLFF
NA,NA,TRBV7-2,TRBJ1-4,TGTGCCAGCAGCTTAGTAGGCGGGGCCCTTAATGAAAAACTGTTTTTT,CASSLVGGALNEKLFF
NA,NA,TRBV14,TRBJ1-1,TGTGCCAGCAGCCATTCCACCCACACTGAAGCTTTCTTT,CASSHSTHTEAFF
NA,NA,TRBV7-2,TRBJ2-5,TGTGCCAGCAGCCGCCAGAGACAAGAGACCCAGTACTTC,CASSRQRQETQYF
TRBD1,NA,TRBV5-1,TRBJ2-5,TGCGCCAGCAGACCCCCGGGACAGGGGAAGGGAGAGACCCAGTACTTC,CASRPPGQGKGETQYF
TRBD1,NA,TRBV18,TRBJ2-2,TGTGCCAGCTCTGAGGACAGGGGCACCGGGGAGCTGTTTTTT,CASSEDRGTGELFF
TRBD1,NA,TRBV4-3,TRBJ1-1,TGCGCCAGCAGCCAAGGATTCCGGGACAGGGGCGTTTCGAACACTGAAGCTTTCTTT,CASSQGFRDRGVSNTEAFF
NA,NA,TRBV27,TRBJ1-5,TGTGCCAGCAGCCTAAGGGTGACAGATGGCAATCAGCCCCAGCATTTT,CASSLRVTDGNQPQHF
NA,NA,TRBV5-5,TRBJ1-1,TGTGCCAGCAGTTTATCCCCGGACACTGAAGCTTTCTTT,CASSLSPDTEAFF
NA,NA,TRBV4-1,TRBJ2-2,TGCGCCAGCAGCCGCGGGGGGACAGCCACGAACACCGGGGAGCTGTTTTTT,CASSRGGTATNTGELFF
TRBD1,NA,TRBV5-1,TRBJ1-2,TGCGCCAGCAGCTTCGGGACAGAGACCTATGGCTACACCTTC,CASSFGTETYGYTF
NA,NA,TRBV4-1,TRBJ1-1,TGCGCCAGCAGCCAAGATCGGTCTCTCCTGGGGATGAACACTGAAGCTTTCTTT,CASSQDRSLLGMNTEAFF
TRBD1,NA,TRBV7-2,TRBJ2-7,TGTGCCAGCAGCTCCGGGACAGGGGCCTACGAGCAGTACTTC,CASSSGTGAYEQYF
TRBD2,NA,TRBV4-3,TRBJ2-7,TGCGCCAGCAGCCAAGACGGACCGACTAGCGGGGGACACGAGCAGTACTTC,CASSQDGPTSGGHEQYF
NA,NA,TRBV4-3,TRBJ1-2,TGCGCCAGCAGCCGAACGGGGGGGAATGGCTACACCTTC,CASSRTGGNGYTF
NA,NA,TRBV4-1,TRBJ2-7,TGCGCCAGCAGCCAAGATCCCTTAGGGGCCTACGAGCAGTACTTC,CASSQDPLGAYEQYF
NA,NA,TRBV6-1,TRBJ1-6,TGTGCCAGCGCTTGGGCTGGGGTAGAAAATTCACCCCTCCACTTT,CASAWAGVENSPLHF
NA,NA,TRBV5-6,TRBJ1-1,TGTGCCAGCAGCTTGGTCGGGGGCGCGGCTGAAGCTTTCTTT,CASSLVGGAAEAFF
TRBD1,NA,TRBV7-2,TRBJ1-1,TGTGCCAGCAGCCTAACAGGGGGCTACACTGAAGCTTTCTTT,CASSLTGGYTEAFF
NA,NA,TRBV13,TRBJ2-5,TGTGCCAGCAGCTTAAAGTACTATGGTTACCAAGAGACCCAGTACTTC,CASSLKYYGYQETQYF
NA,NA,TRBV2,TRBJ2-7,TGTGCCAGCAAGGGCCCTTTGAGCCGGCGAAGCTCCTACGAGCAGTACTTC,CASKGPLSRRSSYEQYF
TRBD1,NA,TRBV7-7,TRBJ2-3,TGTGCCAGCAGCTACACAGGGGCAGATACGCAGTATTTT,CASSYTGADTQYF
NA,once,TRBV2,TRBJ2-2,TGTGCCAGCGGCCGGGATCGACTGACACAGGGCCAGATCCCCCGGGGGGAGCTGTTTTTT,CASGRDRLTQGQIPRGELFF
NA,NA,TRBV19,TRBJ2-2,TGTGCCAGTAGTATAACCGGGACGGCGAACACCGGGGAGCTGTTTTTT,CASSITGTANTGELFF
TRBD1,NA,TRBV6-5,TRBJ1-4,TGTGCCAGCAGTGGGACAGGGGGGGAAAAACTGTTTTTT,CASSGTGGEKLFF